The subject of this entry is one T cell receptor (beta chain). PCR was performed a second time for 7 to 11 cycles using a sample-barcoded 5' primer and a J-beta primer mix. Via MiXCR, TCRdb re-called the 5' RACE reads, giving one row per CDR3 protein. Of under 1 million distinct CDR3 sequences detected, 40% to 50% appear once; the ten largest clones hold about a fifth. These data originate in a study of blood T cells in healthy people across ages. Trimming removed 10 bases from V and 2 bases from J, with 11 bases in between. The CDR3 is 12 amino acids. Germline CDR1 MNHNY, CDR2 SVGAGI (reference sequence).

V usage is TRBV6-6 and J usage is TRBJ1-2; D may be TRBD1 (5 bases). This clonotype was obtained from a man aged 55 to 70 in good health. Input material: blood. The CDR3 here is CAISGGNYGYTF. CDR3 bases: TGTGCCATTTCCGGGGGGAACTATGGCTACACCTTC.